Sequencing of this T cell receptor (beta chain) was carried out in a study of T-cell memory formation after mild COVID-19. Overall study context: TCR clusters were mostly confined to one donor each.

Study conclusions and caveats: The finding that pre-infection memory included some responding clones suggested that cross-reactive memory joined. While clones contracting from day 15 to 85 were balanced between CD4 and CD8, later expanders leaned CD4+.

This clonotype turned up a few times. Antigen unknown. 5'RACE with constant-segment primers built TCRalpha and TCRbeta cDNA libraries with UMIs. TCRdb re-derived calls from the 5' RACE reads in MiXCR, one entry per CDR3 protein. The sample records about 180,000 distinct CDR3 sequences, 15% to 20% being singletons. This CDR3 spans 14 amino acids. Deletions cut 4 bases from V and 4 bases from J, with 11 bases between. Germline V gene data show CDR1 as SGHRS and CDR2 as YFSETQ. The chain uses TRBV5-1 and TRBJ2-2; D assignment may be TRBD1 or TRBD2 (5 bases each). The receptor was derived from a man between 18 and 29 years old who had mild COVID-19 (a few samples of this study predate the infection). Cell type and time point are not known. Sequenced input: PBMCs or a T cell subset sorted from them (not recorded which). The CDR3 protein is CASSAKGTTGELFF. The CDR3 DNA follows: TGCGCCAGCAGCGCCAAAGGGACCACCGGGGAGCTGTTTTTT.